This T cell receptor beta chain was identified in a study of shared clonotypes between healthy human individuals. Study-wide results and limits: Compared with memory subsets, naive subsets generally had larger estimated richness. The expectation was that sequencing depth would affect clonotype sharing among donors. Around 4.7% of naive CD4 clonotypes were shared across a handful of donors.

TCRdb's table, derived via immunoSEQ multiplex PCR, lists solely in-frame clones and lacks some. This sample has roughly 2 million clones, with approximately 95% found just once. CD45RO-negative cells were positively selected for CCR7, leaving out terminally differentiated effector memory CD45RA+ cells. The J segment lost 9 bases and the V segment lost 5 bases, leaving 13 bases of the junction unmatched. The germline CDR1 and CDR2 sequences are SQVTM and ANQGSEA. CDR3 length equals 15 residues. About this clone itself: Antigen: not known.

Sequencing was performed on naive CD8+ T cells sorted from blood. The sequence derives from a man between 18 and 35 years old in good health. The V gene is TRBV29-1, the J gene TRBJ2-1, with 10 bases matching TRBD2. The CDR3 region has the DNA TGCAGCGTTCAACCGGGACTAGCGATTGGAGTTGAGCAGTTCTTC. It yields the protein CSVQPGLAIGVEQFF.